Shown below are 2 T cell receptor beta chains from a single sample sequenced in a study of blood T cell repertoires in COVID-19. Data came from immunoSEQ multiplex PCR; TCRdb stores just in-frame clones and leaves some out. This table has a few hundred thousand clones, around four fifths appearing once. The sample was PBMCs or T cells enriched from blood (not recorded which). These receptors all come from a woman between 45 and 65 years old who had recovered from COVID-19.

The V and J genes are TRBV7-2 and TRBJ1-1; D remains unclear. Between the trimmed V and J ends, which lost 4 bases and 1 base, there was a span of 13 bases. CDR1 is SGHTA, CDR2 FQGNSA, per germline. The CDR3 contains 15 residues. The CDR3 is CASSSSGWGNTEAFF. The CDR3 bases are TGTGCCAGCAGCTCGTCGGGGTGGGGGAACACTGAAGCTTTCTTT.

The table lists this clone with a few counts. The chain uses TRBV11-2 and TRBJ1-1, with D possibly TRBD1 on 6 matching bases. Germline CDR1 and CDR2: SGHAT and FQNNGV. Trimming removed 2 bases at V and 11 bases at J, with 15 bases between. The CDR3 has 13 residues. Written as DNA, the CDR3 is TGTGCCAGCAGCTTAAGGTCAGCAGGGGAGGCTTTCTTT. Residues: CASSLRSAGEAFF. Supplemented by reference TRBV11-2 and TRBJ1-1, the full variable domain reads EAGVAQSPRYKIIEKRQSVAFWCNPISGHATLYWYQQILGQGPKLLIQFQNNGVVDDSQLPKDRFSAERLKGVDSTLKIQPAKLEDSAVYLCASSLRSAGEAFFGQGTRLTVV.